This passage covers 2 T cell receptor beta chains from one sample sequenced in a study of control samples from healthy donors and cancer patients. Only in-frame clones appear in the TCRdb table, and some are missing; sequencing was by immunoSEQ multiplex PCR. The repertoire holds about 410,000 clones, with 90% as singletons. The sample comprised PBMCs. All receptors derive from a man in his forties or fifties with head and neck cancer.

The V call is TRBV30, the J call TRBJ2-1; 7 bases align to TRBD2. Trimming took 4 bases from V and 8 from J; bases not matched to a gene: 11. The CDR3 spans 14 residues. Germline CDR1 is GTSNPN and CDR2 is SVGIG (reference sequence). The CDR3 region is CAWNAGTTYDEQFF. CDR3 coding DNA: TGTGCCTGGAACGCAGGGACTACATACGATGAGCAGTTCTTC.

This chain connects TRBV5-4 to TRBJ1-5; 7 positions agree with TRBD1. The CDR3 is 15 amino acids. The germline gives CDR1 SGHNT, CDR2 YYREEE (reference sequence). The junction had 3 bases not matched to a gene; V was cut back by 3 bases and J by 0 bases. The CDR3 region is CASSYDRDSNQPQHF. CDR3 coding DNA: TGTGCCAGCAGCTACGACAGGGATAGCAATCAGCCCCAGCATTTT.